The clone carrying this T cell receptor (beta chain) was counted a few times. The antigen is unknown. TCRdb re-called the 5' RACE reads with MiXCR, one entry per CDR3 protein. Here the sample spans about 41,000 distinct CDR3 sequences, about 10% being singletons. As for time point: sample taken at primary tumor resection. Without sorting, whole RNA was sequenced from tumor, nontumor lung or frozen PBMC. This sample was included in a study of spatial heterogeneity in lung cancer. Overall study results and limits: At tumor resection, ubiquitous expanded TCRs were detected in blood more often than later.

CDR1 LNHDA and CDR2 SQIVND come from the germline V gene (reference sequence). V was trimmed by 7 bases and J by 7 bases, leaving 10 bases between them. The CDR3 covers 11 residues. The gene calls are TRBV19 and TRBJ1-1; D is ambiguous. This sample comprised PBMCs, obtained at surgery. The sequence came from a female donor with early-stage non-small cell lung cancer. CDR3 loop: CASTLGSEAFF. CDR3 bases: TGTGCCAGTACCCTGGGTAGTGAAGCTTTCTTT. The variable domain in full, with the rest retrieved from reference TRBV19 and TRBJ1-1, is DGGITQSPKYLFRKEGQNVTLSCEQNLNHDAMYWYRQDPGQGLRLIYYSQIVNDFQKGDIAEGYSVSREKKESFPLTVTSAQKNPTAFYLCASTLGSEAFFGQGTRLTVV.